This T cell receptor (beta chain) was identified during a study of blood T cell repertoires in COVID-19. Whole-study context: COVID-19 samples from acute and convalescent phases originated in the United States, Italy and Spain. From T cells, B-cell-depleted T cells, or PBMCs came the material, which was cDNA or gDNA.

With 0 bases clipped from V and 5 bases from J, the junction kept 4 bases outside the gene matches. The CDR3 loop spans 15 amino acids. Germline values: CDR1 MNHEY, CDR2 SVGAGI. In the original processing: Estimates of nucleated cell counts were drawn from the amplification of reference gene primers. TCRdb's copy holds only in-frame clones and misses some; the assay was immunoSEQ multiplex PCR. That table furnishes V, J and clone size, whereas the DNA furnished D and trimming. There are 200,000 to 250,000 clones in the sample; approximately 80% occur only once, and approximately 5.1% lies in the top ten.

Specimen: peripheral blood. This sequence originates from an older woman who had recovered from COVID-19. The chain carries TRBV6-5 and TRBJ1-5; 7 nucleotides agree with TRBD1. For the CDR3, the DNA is TGTGCCAGCAGTTACTCGAATCAGGGGGATCAGCCCCAGCATTTT. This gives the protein CASSYSNQGDQPQHF.